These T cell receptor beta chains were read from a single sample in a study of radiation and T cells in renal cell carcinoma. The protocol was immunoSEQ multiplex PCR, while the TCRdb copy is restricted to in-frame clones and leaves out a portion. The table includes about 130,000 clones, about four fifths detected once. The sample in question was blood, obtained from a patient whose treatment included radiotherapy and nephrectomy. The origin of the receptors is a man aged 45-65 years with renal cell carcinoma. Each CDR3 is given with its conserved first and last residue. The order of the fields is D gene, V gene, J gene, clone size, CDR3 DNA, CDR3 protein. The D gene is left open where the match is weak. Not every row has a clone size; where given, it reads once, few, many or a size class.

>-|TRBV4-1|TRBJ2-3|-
TGCGCCAGCAGCCAATGGAACCCCACCGATACGCAGTATTTT
CASSQWNPTDTQYF
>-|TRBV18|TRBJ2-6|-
TGTGCCAGCTCACCCCCGCAGGGGAGCTCTGGGGCCAACGTCCTGACTTTC
CASSPPQGSSGANVLTF
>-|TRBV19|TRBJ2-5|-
TGTGCCAGTAGTCCGACAAAATGGGAGACCCAGTACTTC
CASSPTKWETQYF
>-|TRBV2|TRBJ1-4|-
TGTGCCAGCTCCCCGGGCGGTAATGAAAAACTGTTTTTT
CASSPGGNEKLFF
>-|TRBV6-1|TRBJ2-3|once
TGTGCCAGCAGTGAGGTCCTTACCGCCGGGGTTACGCAGTATTTT
CASSEVLTAGVTQYF
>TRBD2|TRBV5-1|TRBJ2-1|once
TGCGCCAGCAGCCCTAGGACTAGCTCCTCGAGCTCCTACAATGAGCAGTTCTTC
CASSPRTSSSSSYNEQFF
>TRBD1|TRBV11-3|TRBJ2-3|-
TGTGCCAGCAGCTTAGATTACGGACAGGGGGCCGGGGGTACGCAGTATTTT
CASSLDYGQGAGGTQYF
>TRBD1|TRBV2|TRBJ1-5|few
TGTGCCAGCAGTGAAGGGACAGGACTTCAGCCCCAGCATTTT
CASSEGTGLQPQHF
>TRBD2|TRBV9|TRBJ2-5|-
TGTGCCAGCAGCGTCCTGGGGGGGACCCAAGAGACCCAGTACTTC
CASSVLGGTQETQYF
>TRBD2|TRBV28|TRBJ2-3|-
TGTGCCAGCAGCCCTCCTCTCTCTACTAGCGGCCGCACAGATACGCAGTATTTT
CASSPPLSTSGRTDTQYF
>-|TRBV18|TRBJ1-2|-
TGTGCCAGCTCACCCATCGGGGGACTGGACTATGGCTACACCTTC
CASSPIGGLDYGYTF
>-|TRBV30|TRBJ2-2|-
TGTGCCTGGAGTGTTCGTAGGCCGAACACTGGGGAGCTGTTTTTT
CAWSVRRPNTGELFF
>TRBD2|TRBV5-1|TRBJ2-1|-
TGCGCCAGCAGTTACTATAGCGGGAGGGCCGGGGAGCAGTTCTTC
CASSYYSGRAGEQFF
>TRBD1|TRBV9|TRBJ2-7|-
TGTGCCAGCAATGAGGGGGCCACCTCCTACGAGCAGTACTTC
CASNEGATSYEQYF
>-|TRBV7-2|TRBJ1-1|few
TGTGCCAGCAGCCTAGGGCCCAGGGGATTGGGCACTGAAGCTTTCTTT
CASSLGPRGLGTEAFF
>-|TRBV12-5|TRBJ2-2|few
TGTGCTAGTGGTTTATGGGGGACGAACACCGGGGAGCTGTTTTTT
CASGLWGTNTGELFF
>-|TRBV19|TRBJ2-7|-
TGTGCCAGTAGTATAGGTGGGCAGGGGTACGAGCAGTACTTC
CASSIGGQGYEQYF
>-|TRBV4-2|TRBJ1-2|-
TGTGCCAGCAGCCGGCCCACGCAGCATGGCTACACCTTC
CASSRPTQHGYTF
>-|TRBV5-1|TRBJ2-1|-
TGCGCCAGCACCGGGACCGAGAAAGGGCGGGGCCCGGACAATGAGCAGTTCTTC
CASTGTEKGRGPDNEQFF
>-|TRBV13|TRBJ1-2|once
TGTGCCAGCAGCACCCACGCCATTGGAGGCTACACCTTC
CASSTHAIGGYTF
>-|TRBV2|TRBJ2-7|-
TGTGCCAGCAGCCCGGGACACAACTCCTACGAGCAGTACTTC
CASSPGHNSYEQYF
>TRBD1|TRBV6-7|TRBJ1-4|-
TGTGCCAGCAGTTACGCCGAAAGGTATAGGACAGGGGGCCCTGCAACTAATGAAAAACTGTTTTTT
CASSYAERYRTGGPATNEKLFF
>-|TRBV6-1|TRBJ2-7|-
TGTGCCAGCAGGACTGACTACACCTACGAGCAGTACTTC
CASRTDYTYEQYF
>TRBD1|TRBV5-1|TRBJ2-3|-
TGCGCCAGCAGCCCAGGGACAGGGGGAGGGTCAGATACGCAGTATTTT
CASSPGTGGGSDTQYF
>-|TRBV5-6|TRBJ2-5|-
TGTGCCAGCAGCTTGGCAGACAGACAAGAGACCCAGTACTTC
CASSLADRQETQYF
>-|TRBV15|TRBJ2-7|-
TGTGCCACCCTCGGAGTAGGGACCGAGCAGTACTTC
CATLGVGTEQYF
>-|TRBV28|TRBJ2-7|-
TGTGCCAGCACCCCGGGCAGCTCCTACGAGCAGTACTTC
CASTPGSSYEQYF
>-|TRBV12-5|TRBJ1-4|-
TGTGCTAGTGGTTTGGAAGCTGCAACTAATGAAAAACTGTTTTTT
CASGLEAATNEKLFF
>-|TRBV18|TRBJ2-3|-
TGTGCCAGCTCACCACCCACAGATACGCAGTATTTT
CASSPPTDTQYF
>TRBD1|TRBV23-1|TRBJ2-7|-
TGCGCCAGCAGTCAATCGGGACAGCTTTCCTACGAGCAGTACTTC
CASSQSGQLSYEQYF
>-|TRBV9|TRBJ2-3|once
TGTGCCAGCAGCGTAGAACTAGCAGAAGGGTTAGATACGCAGTATTTT
CASSVELAEGLDTQYF
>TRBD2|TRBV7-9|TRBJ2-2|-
TGTGCCAGCAGATCTGGGCCTAGCGGGAGGGCCTGGGGCACCGGGGAGCTGTTTTTT
CASRSGPSGRAWGTGELFF
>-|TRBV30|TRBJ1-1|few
TGTGCCTGCGACCTAAACAGGGACGCTTTCTTT
CACDLNRDAFF
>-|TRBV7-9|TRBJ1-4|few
TGTGCCAGCAGCCCAGAAGCAACTAATGAAAAACTGTTTTTT
CASSPEATNEKLFF
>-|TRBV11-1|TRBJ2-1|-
TGTGCCAGCAGCTTAAAGAGGGGTATCTCCTACAATGAGCAGTTCTTC
CASSLKRGISYNEQFF
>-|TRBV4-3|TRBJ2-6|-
TGCGCCAGCAGCCAAGATCGGGTGCAGGGTGTCAACGTCCTGACTTTC
CASSQDRVQGVNVLTF